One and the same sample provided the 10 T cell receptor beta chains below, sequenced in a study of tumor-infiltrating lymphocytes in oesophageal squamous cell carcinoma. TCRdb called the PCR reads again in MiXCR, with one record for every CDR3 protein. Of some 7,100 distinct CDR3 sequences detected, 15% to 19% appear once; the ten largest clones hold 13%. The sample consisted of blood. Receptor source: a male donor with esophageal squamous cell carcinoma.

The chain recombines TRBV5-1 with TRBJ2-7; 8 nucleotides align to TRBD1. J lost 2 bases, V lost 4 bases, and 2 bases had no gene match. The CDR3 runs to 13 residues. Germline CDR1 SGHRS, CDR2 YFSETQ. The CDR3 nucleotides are TGCGCCAGCAGCCGGACAGGGCCCTACGAGCAGTACTTC. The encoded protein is CASSRTGPYEQYF.

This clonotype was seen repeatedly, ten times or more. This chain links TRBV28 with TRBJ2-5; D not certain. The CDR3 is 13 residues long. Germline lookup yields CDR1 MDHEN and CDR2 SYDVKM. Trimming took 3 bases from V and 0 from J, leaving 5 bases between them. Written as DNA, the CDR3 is TGTGCCAGCAGTTTCACCTACCAAGAGACCCAGTACTTC. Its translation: CASSFTYQETQYF.

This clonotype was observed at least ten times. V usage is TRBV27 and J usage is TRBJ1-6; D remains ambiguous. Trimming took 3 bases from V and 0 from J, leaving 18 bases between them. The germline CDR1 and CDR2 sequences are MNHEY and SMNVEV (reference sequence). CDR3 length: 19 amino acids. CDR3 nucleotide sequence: TGTGCCAGCAGTTTCTTGGGTTTGGCAGCCAGCTCCTATAATTCACCCCTCCACTTT. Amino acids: CASSFLGLAASSYNSPLHF.

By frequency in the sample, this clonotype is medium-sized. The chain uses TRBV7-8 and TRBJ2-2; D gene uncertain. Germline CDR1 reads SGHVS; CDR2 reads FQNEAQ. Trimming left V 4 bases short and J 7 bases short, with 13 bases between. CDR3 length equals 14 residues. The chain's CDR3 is CASSSLSWGGELFF. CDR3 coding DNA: TGTGCCAGCAGCTCCCTGTCCTGGGGCGGGGAGCTGTTTTTT.

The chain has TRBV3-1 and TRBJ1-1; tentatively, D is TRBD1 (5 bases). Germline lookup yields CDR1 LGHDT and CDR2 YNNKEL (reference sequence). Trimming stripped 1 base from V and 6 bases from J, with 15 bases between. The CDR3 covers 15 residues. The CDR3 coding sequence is TGTGCCAGCAGCCAAGTGGTGGGCGGGGGGTCTGAAGCTTTCTTT. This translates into CASSQVVGGGSEAFF.

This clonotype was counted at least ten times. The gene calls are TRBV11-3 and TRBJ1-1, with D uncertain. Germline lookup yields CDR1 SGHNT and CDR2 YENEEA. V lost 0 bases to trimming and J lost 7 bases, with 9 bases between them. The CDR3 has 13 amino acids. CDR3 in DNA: TGTGCCAGCAGCTTAGAGTTGACGGATGAAGCTTTCTTT. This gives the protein CASSLELTDEAFF.

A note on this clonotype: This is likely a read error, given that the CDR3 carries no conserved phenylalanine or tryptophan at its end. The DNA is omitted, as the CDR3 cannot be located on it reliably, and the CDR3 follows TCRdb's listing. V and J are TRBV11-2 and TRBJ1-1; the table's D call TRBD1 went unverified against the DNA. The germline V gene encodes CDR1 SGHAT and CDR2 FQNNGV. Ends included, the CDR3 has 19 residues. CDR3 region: CASSLYAGTGVPTSSTSAP.

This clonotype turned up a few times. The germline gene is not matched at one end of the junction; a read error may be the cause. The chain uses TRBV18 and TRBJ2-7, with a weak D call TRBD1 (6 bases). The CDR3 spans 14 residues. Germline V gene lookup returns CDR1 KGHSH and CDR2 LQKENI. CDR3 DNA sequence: TGTGCCAGCTCAAGGGGGAAGGATAATTCACCCCTCCACTTC. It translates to CASSRGKDNSPLHF.

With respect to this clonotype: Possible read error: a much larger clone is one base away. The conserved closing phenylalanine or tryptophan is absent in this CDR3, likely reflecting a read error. The CDR3 protein is CASTNLDTQYL. The CDR3 nucleotides read TGCGCCAGCACTAATTTAGATACGCAGTATTTG. The rearrangement uses TRBV10-2 and TRBJ2-3; D is unresolved. V lost 7 bases to trimming and J lost 5 bases, with 7 bases between them. This CDR3 has 11 amino acids. Germline-derived CDR1 and CDR2 are WSHSY and SAAADI.

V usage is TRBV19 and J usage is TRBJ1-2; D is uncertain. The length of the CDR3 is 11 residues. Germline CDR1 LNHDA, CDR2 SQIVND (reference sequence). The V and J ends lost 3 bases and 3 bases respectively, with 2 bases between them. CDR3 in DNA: TGTGCCAGTAGTATTGACTATGGCTACACCTTC. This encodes CASSIDYGYTF.